Presented here are 17 T cell receptor beta chains from one specimen sequenced in a study of CD8+CD57+ T cells in acquired aplastic anemia. Flow cytometry had shown expanded CD8+CD57+ cells in the patients chosen for sequencing. Using genomic DNA as the template, TCR beta VDJ and CDR3 profiling was carried out. TCRdb called the reads again in MiXCR, with one record for every CDR3 protein. The top ten clones hold less than 50% of a sample with roughly 250,000 distinct CDR3 sequences, roughly 80% of them seen once. Sequencing input: sorted CD4+, CD8+, or CD8+CD57+ T cells (not recorded which) from PBMCs. The receptors derive from a human donor with aplastic anemia.

This clonotype was seen only a few times. The chain has TRBV20-1 and TRBJ2-7, with no clear D. Germline CDR1 DFQATT, CDR2 SNEGSKA (reference sequence). V lost 3 bases to trimming and J lost 0 bases, with 21 bases between them. The CDR3 runs 17 residues. The CDR3 DNA reads as TGCAGTGCTAGGGAAGCTGTGTGGGCTTCAAGCTCCTACGAGCAGTACTTC. This sequence encodes CSAREAVWASSSYEQYF.

The chain joins TRBV7-3 to TRBJ1-1, with TRBD1 as a possible D gene (6 bases). This CDR3 is built from 15 residues. V shed 6 bases and J shed 12 bases, with 26 bases lying between them. CDR1 is SGHTA and CDR2 is FQGTGA in the germline V gene. The CDR3 is CASSSSGTWGEEPFF. For the CDR3, the DNA is TGTGCCAGCAGTTCTAGCGGGACATGGGGCGAGGAACCTTTCTTT.

Comments on this clonotype: The conserved final phenylalanine or tryptophan is absent from the CDR3, which likely points to a read error. Because the CDR3's place on the DNA is in doubt, the DNA is left out and the CDR3 is given as listed by TCRdb. This chain's CDR3 is CASSLAGGDVTQ. The J gene is TRBJ2-2, the V gene TRBV7-8; the table calls TRBD2, which could not be checked here. The germline V gene has CDR1 SGHVS and CDR2 FQNEAQ. 12 amino acids form the CDR3, both terminal residues included.

The V and J genes are TRBV7-3 and TRBJ2-1; a weak D match, TRBD1 (7 bases). The CDR3 sequence is 16 residues long. Deletions cut 5 bases from V and 9 bases from J, with 23 bases between. The V gene's germline CDR1 is SGHTA and CDR2 FQGTGA. The CDR3 protein is CASSPQGTWGRTEQFF. In nucleotides, the CDR3 is TGTGCCAGCAGCCCACAGGGGACCTGGGGGAGGACTGAGCAGTTCTTC.

In regard to this clonotype: Its ends do not fully match the called genes, so a read error is possible. The V and J genes are TRBV7-8 and TRBJ2-3; D perhaps matches TRBD1 (7 bases). This CDR3 spans 16 amino acids. CDR1 is SGHVS, CDR2 FQNEAQ, per germline. The CDR3 sequence is CASSLATGPDTHSQYF. The CDR3 DNA sequence: TGTGCCAGCAGCCTAGCGACAGGGCCCGACACACATTCGCAGTATTTT.

This clonotype was seen repeatedly, ten times or more. The CDR3 bases are TGTGCCTGGGGCGACACTGGGTGGAACACCGGGGAGCTGTTTTTT. It specifies CAWGDTGWNTGELFF. The rearrangement joins TRBV30 to TRBJ2-2, with no clear D. CDR3 length: 15 amino acids. Trimming removed 5 bases at V and 1 base at J, with 14 bases between. CDR1 and CDR2 (germline): GTSNPN, SVGIG (reference sequence).

This rearrangement joins TRBV15 to TRBJ2-1; D might be TRBD2 (7 bases). The CDR3 has 15 amino acids. The V end was cut by 0 bases, the J end by 6 bases, with 12 bases between. The germline CDR1 and CDR2 sequences are LNHNV and YYDKDF (reference sequence). The CDR3 bases are TGTGCCACCAGCAGAGATGGGGGGGCAGTCAATGAGCAGTTCTTC. Translating gives CATSRDGGAVNEQFF.

J is TRBJ1-6 and V is TRBV7-2, with D hard to call. V was trimmed by 6 bases and J by 13 bases, leaving 25 bases between them. The CDR3 contains 16 residues. Germline-derived CDR1 and CDR2 are SGHTA and FQGNSA. The CDR3 sequence is CASSVGEGGEQSPLHF. DNA for the CDR3: TGTGCCAGCAGTGTTGGGGAGGGCGGTGAGCAGTCCCCCCTCCACTTT.

This clonotype was counted only a few times. The genes are TRBV5-5 and TRBJ2-5; D is possibly TRBD1 or TRBD2 (5 bases each). The length of the CDR3 is 14 residues. V dropped 1 base and J dropped 2 bases, with 9 bases sitting between them. Germline CDR1 SGHKS, CDR2 YYEKEE (reference sequence). CDR3 loop: CASSLFREQETQYF. CDR3 nucleotides: TGTGCCAGCAGCTTGTTCAGGGAGCAAGAGACCCAGTACTTC.

Of note for this clonotype: One end of the junction is discordant with germline, which a read error may explain. The rearrangement joins TRBV7-8 to TRBJ2-1; perhaps TRBD2 as D (6 bases). Per the germline V gene, CDR1 is SGHVS and CDR2 is FQNEAQ. The CDR3 totals 16 residues. DNA of the CDR3: TGTGCCAGCAGCTTAGCGGGAGGTCCCGACAACAAGTATCAGCTCTTC. Its protein product is CASSLAGGPDNKYQLF. The variable domain in full, with the rest retrieved from reference TRBV7-8 and TRBJ2-1, is GAGVSQSPRYKVAKRGQDVALRCDPISGHVSLFWYQQALGQGPEFLTYFQNEAQLDKSGLPSDRFFAERPEGSVSTLKIQRTQQEDSAVYLCASSLAGGPDNKYQLFGPGTRLTVL.

Comments on this clonotype: The CDR3 end shows no conserved phenylalanine or tryptophan, and so a read error is likely. It is unclear where the CDR3 begins or ends on the DNA, so no DNA is shown, and the CDR3 is as TCRdb lists it. The chain employs TRBV13 and TRBJ2-1; the D call in the table, TRBD2, was not verified against the DNA. Germline loops: CDR1 PRHDT, CDR2 FYEKMQ (reference sequence). Both ends counted, the CDR3 spans 12 residues. The CDR3 loop is CASSRPGRGLYY.

Details on this clonotype: The conserved closing phenylalanine or tryptophan is absent in this CDR3, likely reflecting a read error. No DNA is shown, since the ends of the CDR3 on it are uncertain; the CDR3 is the one TCRdb lists. The gene calls are TRBV7-8 and TRBJ2-3. The germline CDR1 and CDR2 sequences are SGHVS and FQNEAQ. The CDR3 sequence runs 13 residues, both termini included. The CDR3 spells CASSVAGTPTPQY.

The CDR3 bases are TGTGCCAGCAGCTTGGCGTGCGGTCCTGCTCCGCAGTATTTT. This sequence encodes CASSLACGPAPQYF. The V gene is TRBV7-6, the J gene TRBJ2-3; D gene unclear. The CDR3 loop spans 14 amino acids. Germline V gene data show CDR1 as SGHVS and CDR2 as FNYEAQ. Trimming shortened V by 3 bases and J by 10 bases, and 17 bases separated the two germline ends.

Worth noting for this clonotype: The limits of the CDR3 on the DNA are not certain, so only TCRdb's listed CDR3 is given. This chain uses TRBV9 with TRBJ1-1. Germline values: CDR1 SGDLS, CDR2 YYNGEE. The CDR3 length is 17 residues, termini included. CDR3 residues: CASSGGSDTQYFAEAFF.

This clonotype has at least ten counts. The rearrangement uses TRBV7-2 and TRBJ2-3, with D perhaps matching TRBD2 (6 bases). This CDR3 has 14 residues. Looked up from germline, CDR1 is SGHTA and CDR2 is FQGNSA. The germline V and J ends were trimmed by 0 bases and 10 bases, with 14 bases remaining between them. Here the CDR3 reads CASSLAGGADSQYF. CDR3 DNA: TGTGCCAGCAGCTTAGCGGGGGGTGCCGACTCGCAGTATTTT. Combining the CDR3 with reference TRBV7-2 and TRBJ2-3 gives the whole variable domain GAGVSQSPSNKVTEKGKDVELRCDPISGHTALYWYRQSLGQGLEFLIYFQGNSAPDKSGLPSDRFSAERTGGSVSTLTIQRTQQEDSAVYLCASSLAGGADSQYFGPGTRLTVL.

Regarding this clonotype: The CDR3 end shows no conserved phenylalanine or tryptophan, and so a read error is likely. The chain links TRBV9 to TRBJ1-1, with TRBD1 as a possible D gene (5 bases). This CDR3 is 14 amino acids long. Trimming stripped 0 bases from V and 4 bases from J, with 10 bases between. Germline V gives CDR1 SGDLS, CDR2 YYNGEE. The DNA of the CDR3 is TGTGCCAGCAGCGTAGAGGTGGGGACCACTGAAGCTTTCCTT. Protein: CASSVEVGTTEAFL.

The rearrangement uses TRBV7-2 and TRBJ1-4; D might be TRBD1 (5 bases). The V end was cut by 6 bases, the J end by 8 bases, with 25 bases between. Germline CDR1 is SGHTA and CDR2 is FQGNSA. The CDR3 is 17 residues long. CDR3: CASSVSRGDRNKEKLFF. The CDR3 nucleotides read TGTGCCAGCAGTGTGTCTAGAGGAGACAGAAATAAAGAAAAACTGTTTTTT.